This paragraph covers one TCR beta chain sequence. The CDR3 consists of 15 residues. Per germline, CDR1 SGDLS and CDR2 YYNGEE. After removal of 1 base from V and 5 bases from J, the junction contained 5 bases not matched to a gene. These data originate in a study of blood T cell repertoires in COVID-19. Authors' methods: Reference gene primer amplification gave nucleated cell count estimates. Clones were sequenced by immunoSEQ multiplex PCR, and TCRdb holds only the in-frame ones, with some missing. Clone size and V and J calls were adopted from that table, with D and trimming inferred from the DNA. This table holds about 410,000 clones, about nine tenths found once.

This clonotype originated in a woman between 25 and 40 years old with active or convalescent COVID-19. The chain has TRBV9 and TRBJ2-1, with 8 bases lining up with TRBD1. Source material: peripheral blood. CDR3 amino acids: CASSVRTGSNNEQFF. The CDR3 DNA reads as TGTGCCAGCAGCGTACGGACAGGGAGTAACAATGAGCAGTTCTTC.